This entry lists 10 T cell receptor beta chains sequenced from one sample in a study of CXCR3-negative and CXCR3-positive naive CD8 T cells. Libraries were UMI-labeled 5' RACE TRB cDNA. TCRdb re-called the 5' RACE reads and gives one entry per CDR3 protein, without DNA. This table lists about 40,000 distinct CDR3 sequences. The source material was memory CD8+ T cells from blood. These receptors were obtained from a human donor in good health. Some clones in this sample may be carry-over from other donors' samples.

The CDR3 region is CSVEFRDVKGPVSNQPQHF. The chain couples TRBV29-1 to TRBJ1-5; the D call of TRBD1 rests on TCRdb alone, since no DNA is present to check it. Germline CDR1 SQVTM, CDR2 ANQGSEA. The CDR3 length is 19 residues.

V and J are TRBV12-3 or TRBV12-4 and TRBJ2-3. The CDR3 is 13 amino acids. The CDR3 protein is CATLAYFTDTQYF.

The chain carries TRBV27 and TRBJ2-5; TCRdb reports TRBD2, a call that lacks DNA to check it against. The CDR3 spans 14 residues. Germline V gives CDR1 MNHEY, CDR2 SMNVEV (reference sequence). CDR3: CASSPTLTQETQYF.

The chain has TRBV14 and TRBJ2-3; there is no DNA to check the TCRdb D call of TRBD1. The CDR3 covers 15 residues. CDR1 SGHDN and CDR2 FVKESK come from the germline V gene. CDR3 sequence reads: CASSPGARRGDTQYF.

The V gene is TRBV27, the J gene TRBJ2-1; absent DNA, TCRdb's TRBD1 call cannot be checked. CDR3 size: 18 residues. Germline V CDR1 and CDR2: MNHEY, SMNVEV (reference sequence). The CDR3 protein is CASSLRLGQLANYNEQFF.

V is TRBV29-1 and J is TRBJ2-2; the D call of TRBD1 rests on TCRdb alone, since no DNA is present to check it. The CDR3 is made up of 15 amino acids. Germline V gene lookup returns CDR1 SQVTM and CDR2 ANQGSEA. The chain's CDR3 is CSVLGAGGESGELFF.

The rearrangement joins TRBV27 to TRBJ2-1; TCRdb names TRBD1, which stays unverified in the absence of DNA. The CDR3 extends over 12 amino acids. The germline V gene encodes CDR1 MNHEY and CDR2 SMNVEV (reference sequence). Here the CDR3 reads CASSDRVNEQFF.

This rearrangement joins TRBV4-1 to TRBJ1-1; lacking DNA, the TRBD1 call made by TCRdb goes unchecked. The CDR3 runs to 17 residues. The germline gives CDR1 MGHRA, CDR2 YSYEKL. CDR3 residues: CASSPGPGTGGVTEAFF.

The chain carries TRBV18 and TRBJ2-3; TCRdb proposes TRBD1, but this gene call is untestable without DNA. Germline V gene sequence: CDR1 KGHSH, CDR2 LQKENI. The CDR3 consists of 16 residues. The CDR3 spells CASSPRGHPVMDTQYF.

The V call is TRBV7-2, the J call TRBJ2-3; there is no DNA to check the TCRdb D call of TRBD1. Germline-derived CDR1 and CDR2 are SGHTA and FQGNSA. The length of the CDR3 is 16 residues. The CDR3 sequence: CASSLPGALNTDTQYF.